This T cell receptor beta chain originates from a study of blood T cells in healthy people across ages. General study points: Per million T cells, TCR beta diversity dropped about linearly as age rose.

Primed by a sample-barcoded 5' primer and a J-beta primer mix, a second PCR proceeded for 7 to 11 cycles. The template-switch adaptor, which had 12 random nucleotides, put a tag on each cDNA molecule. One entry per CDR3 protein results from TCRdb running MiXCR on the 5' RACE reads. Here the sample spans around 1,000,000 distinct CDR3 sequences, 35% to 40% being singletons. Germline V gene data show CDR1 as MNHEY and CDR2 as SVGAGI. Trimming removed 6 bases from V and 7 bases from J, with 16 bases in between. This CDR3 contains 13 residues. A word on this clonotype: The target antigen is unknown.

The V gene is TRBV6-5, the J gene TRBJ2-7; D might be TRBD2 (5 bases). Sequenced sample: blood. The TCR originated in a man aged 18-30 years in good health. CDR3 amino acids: CASSPEPSSEQYF. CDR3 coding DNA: TGTGCCAGCAGCCCGGAGCCTAGCAGTGAGCAGTACTTC.